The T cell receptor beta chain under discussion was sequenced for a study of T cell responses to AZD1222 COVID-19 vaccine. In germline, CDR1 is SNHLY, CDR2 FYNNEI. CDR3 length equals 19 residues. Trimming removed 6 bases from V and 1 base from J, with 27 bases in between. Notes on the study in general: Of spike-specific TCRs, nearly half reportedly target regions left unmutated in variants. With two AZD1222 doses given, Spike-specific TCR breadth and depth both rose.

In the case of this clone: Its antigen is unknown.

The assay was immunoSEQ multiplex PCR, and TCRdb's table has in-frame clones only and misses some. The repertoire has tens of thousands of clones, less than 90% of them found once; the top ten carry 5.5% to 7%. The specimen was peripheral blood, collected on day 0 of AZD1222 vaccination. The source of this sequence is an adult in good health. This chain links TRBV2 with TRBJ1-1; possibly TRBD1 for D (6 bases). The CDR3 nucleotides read TGTGCCAGCAGGAGGTTTCCAAGGGGGGCAGGTCGAGAGAACACTGAAGCTTTCTTT. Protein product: CASRRFPRGAGRENTEAFF.